Sequencing of this TCR beta chain was carried out in a study of blood T cell repertoires in COVID-19. Self-reported history from a screening survey and questionnaire set each donor's cohort. Here immunoSEQ multiplex PCR was the method, and the copy in TCRdb shows in-frame clones only, minus some. The sample lists 170,000 or so clones; about 85% were seen once. Sequences were obtained from PBMCs or T cells enriched from blood (not recorded which). This clonotype was sampled from a man aged 40-50 years who had recovered from COVID-19.

The CDR3 loop is CASSTQIDRSLGGYTF. CDR3 nucleotides: TGTGCCAGTAGTACCCAAATAGACAGGAGCTTGGGTGGCTACACCTTC. The chain has TRBV19 and TRBJ1-2; D is perhaps TRBD1 (6 bases). V was trimmed by 4 bases and J by 7 bases, leaving 22 bases between them. From germline, CDR1 is LNHDA and CDR2 SQIVND (reference sequence). This CDR3 comprises 16 residues.